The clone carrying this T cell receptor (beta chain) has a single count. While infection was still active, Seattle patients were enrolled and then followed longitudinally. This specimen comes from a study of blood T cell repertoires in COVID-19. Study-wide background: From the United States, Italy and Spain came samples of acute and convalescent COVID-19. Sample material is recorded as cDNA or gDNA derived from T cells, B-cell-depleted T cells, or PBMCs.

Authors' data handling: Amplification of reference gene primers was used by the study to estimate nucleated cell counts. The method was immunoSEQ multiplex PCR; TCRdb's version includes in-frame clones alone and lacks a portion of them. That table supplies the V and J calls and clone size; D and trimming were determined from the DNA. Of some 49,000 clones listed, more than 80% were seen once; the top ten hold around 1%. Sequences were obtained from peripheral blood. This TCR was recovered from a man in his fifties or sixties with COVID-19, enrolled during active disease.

CDR3 amino acids: CASSPFGGRSAEAFF. The CDR3 DNA follows: TGTGCCAGCAGCCCGTTCGGGGGAAGGAGTGCTGAAGCTTTCTTT. This chain uses TRBV9 with TRBJ1-1; TRBD1 is a possible D gene (5 bases). Germline-derived CDR1 and CDR2 are SGDLS and YYNGEE. Trimming took 4 bases from V and 6 from J, leaving 19 bases between them. The CDR3 extends over 15 amino acids.